Here is one TCR beta chain with its context. The antigen is unknown. CDR1 and CDR2 from the germline V gene are SGHNT and YYREEE (reference sequence). Trimming took 0 bases from V and 4 from J; bases not matched to a gene: 4. The CDR3 is made up of 16 amino acids. The sample is drawn from a study of OX40 agonist ivuxolimab in advanced cancers. Study summary: Cancers in dose escalation were hepatocellular, melanoma, renal cell and head and neck.

Findings of the study overall: In the 0.1 to 3.0 mg/kg range, CD4+ and CD8+ blood T cells had expanded clonally by week 6. Partial responders at 0.1-3.0 mg/kg had among the lowest clonal expansion.

The method was immunoSEQ multiplex PCR; TCRdb's version includes in-frame clones alone and lacks a portion of them. The sample yields more than 100,000 clones, about 93% seen once. Autoimmune disease history or systemic immunosuppression was exclusionary. The J gene is TRBJ2-1, the V gene TRBV5-4, with 10 bases aligning to TRBD2. The TCR sequence derives from an adult with an advanced solid tumor such as melanoma, head and neck, liver or kidney cancer. The starting material was CD4+ or CD8+ T cells sorted from blood, obtained in a trial of the OX40 agonist ivuxolimab. CDR3 protein: CASSLGTSGEYNEQFF. CDR3 coding DNA: TGTGCCAGCAGCTTGGGTACTAGCGGGGAATACAATGAGCAGTTCTTC.